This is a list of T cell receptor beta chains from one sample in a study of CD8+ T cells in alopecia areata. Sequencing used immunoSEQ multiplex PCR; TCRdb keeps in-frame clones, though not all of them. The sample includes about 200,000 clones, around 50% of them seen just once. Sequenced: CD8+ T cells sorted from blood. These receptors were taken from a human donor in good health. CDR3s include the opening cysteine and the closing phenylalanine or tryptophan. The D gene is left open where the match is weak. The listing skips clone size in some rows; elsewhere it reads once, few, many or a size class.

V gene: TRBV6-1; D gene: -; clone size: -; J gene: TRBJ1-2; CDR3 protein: CASSEDPKAGYTF; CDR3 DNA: TGTGCCAGCAGTGAAGACCCTAAGGCTGGCTACACCTTC
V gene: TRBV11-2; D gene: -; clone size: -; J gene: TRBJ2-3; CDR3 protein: CASSLDQPDTQYF; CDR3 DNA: TGTGCCAGCAGCTTAGATCAACCAGATACGCAGTATTTT
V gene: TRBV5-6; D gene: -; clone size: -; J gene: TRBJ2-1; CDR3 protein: CASSLAGSYNEQFF; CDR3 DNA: TGTGCCAGCAGCTTGGCAGGGTCCTACAATGAGCAGTTCTTC
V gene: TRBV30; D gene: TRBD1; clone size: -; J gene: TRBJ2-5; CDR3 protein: CACDRGRDETQYF; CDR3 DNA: TGTGCCTGCGACAGGGGGCGAGATGAGACCCAGTACTTC
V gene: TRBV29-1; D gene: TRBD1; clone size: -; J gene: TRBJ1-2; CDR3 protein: CSVVDHLDRRGYGYTF; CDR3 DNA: TGCAGCGTTGTCGACCACCTGGACAGGCGTGGTTATGGCTACACCTTC
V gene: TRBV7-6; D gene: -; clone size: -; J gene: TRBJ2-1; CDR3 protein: CASSQELHNEQFF; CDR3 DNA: TGTGCCAGCAGCCAAGAACTGCACAATGAGCAGTTCTTC
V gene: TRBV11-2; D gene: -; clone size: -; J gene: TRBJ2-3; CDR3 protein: CASSLFAGGTDTQYF; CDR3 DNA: TGTGCCAGCAGCTTATTCGCAGGGGGCACAGATACGCAGTATTTT
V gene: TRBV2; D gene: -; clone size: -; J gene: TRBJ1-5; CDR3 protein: CASTPGNQPQHF; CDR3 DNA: TGTGCCAGCACCCCGGGGAATCAGCCCCAGCATTTT
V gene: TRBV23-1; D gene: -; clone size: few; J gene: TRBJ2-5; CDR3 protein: CASSLTETQYF; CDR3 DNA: TGCGCCAGCAGTCTGACCGAGACCCAGTACTTC
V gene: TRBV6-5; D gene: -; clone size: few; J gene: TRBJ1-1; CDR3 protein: CASSYWGQGNTEAFF; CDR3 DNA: TGTGCCAGCAGTTACTGGGGGCAGGGTAACACTGAAGCTTTCTTT
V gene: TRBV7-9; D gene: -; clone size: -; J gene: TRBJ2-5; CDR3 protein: CASSDTTGLETQYF; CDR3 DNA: TGTGCCAGCAGCGACACTACAGGGTTGGAGACCCAGTACTTC
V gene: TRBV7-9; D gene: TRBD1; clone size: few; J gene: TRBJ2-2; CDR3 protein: CAIPVTGETGELFF; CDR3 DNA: TGTGCCATCCCGGTCACAGGGGAAACCGGGGAGCTGTTTTTT
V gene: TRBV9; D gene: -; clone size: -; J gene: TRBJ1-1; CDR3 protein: CASSATENTEAFF; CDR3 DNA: TGTGCCAGCAGCGCGACGGAGAACACTGAAGCTTTCTTT
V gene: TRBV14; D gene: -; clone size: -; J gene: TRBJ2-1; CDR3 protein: CASSHHDSYNEQFF; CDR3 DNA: TGTGCCAGCAGCCATCACGACTCCTACAATGAGCAGTTCTTC
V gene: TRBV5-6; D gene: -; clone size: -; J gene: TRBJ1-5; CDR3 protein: CASSQENQPQHF; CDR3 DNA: TGTGCCAGCAGCCAGGAAAATCAGCCCCAGCATTTT
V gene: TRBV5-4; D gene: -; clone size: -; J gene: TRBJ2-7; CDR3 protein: CASSSAGSYEQYF; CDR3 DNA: TGTGCCAGCAGCTCTGCGGGCTCCTACGAGCAGTACTTC
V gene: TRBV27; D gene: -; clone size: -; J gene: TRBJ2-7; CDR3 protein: CASSLLEGSKFYEQYF; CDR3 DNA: TGTGCCAGCAGTTTATTGGAGGGATCGAAGTTTTACGAGCAGTACTTC
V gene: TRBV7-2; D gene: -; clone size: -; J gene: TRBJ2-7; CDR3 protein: CASSLEVNYEQYF; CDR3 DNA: TGTGCCAGCAGCTTAGAGGTCAACTACGAGCAGTACTTC
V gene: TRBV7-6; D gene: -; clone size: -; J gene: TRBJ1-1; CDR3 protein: CASSLFFRRRRTEAFF; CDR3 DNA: TGTGCCAGCAGCTTGTTTTTCCGCCGCAGGAGGACTGAAGCTTTCTTT
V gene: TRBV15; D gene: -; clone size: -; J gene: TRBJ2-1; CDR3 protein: CATSREGGGRSNEQFF; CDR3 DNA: TGTGCCACCAGCAGAGAAGGCGGGGGCCGTTCTAATGAGCAGTTCTTC
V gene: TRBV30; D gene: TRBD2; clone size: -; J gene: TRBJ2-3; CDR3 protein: CAWNGGKRDTQYF; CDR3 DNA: TGTGCCTGGAACGGGGGGAAGAGAGATACGCAGTATTTT
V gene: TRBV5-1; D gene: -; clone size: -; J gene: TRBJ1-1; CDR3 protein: CASSLGDGNTEAFF; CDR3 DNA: TGCGCCAGCAGCTTGGGTGACGGGAACACTGAAGCTTTCTTT
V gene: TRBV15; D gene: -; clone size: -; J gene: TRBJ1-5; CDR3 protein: CATARGRNSNQPQHF; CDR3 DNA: TGTGCCACCGCGCGTGGGAGGAATAGCAATCAGCCCCAGCATTTT
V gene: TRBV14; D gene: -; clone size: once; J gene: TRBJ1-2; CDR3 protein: CASSQVNDYGYTF; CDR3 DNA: TGTGCCAGCAGCCAAGTTAATGATTATGGCTACACCTTC
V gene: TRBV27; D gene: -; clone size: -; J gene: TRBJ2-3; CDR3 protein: CASSFRSTDTQYF; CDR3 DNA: TGTGCCAGCAGTTTCCGGAGCACAGATACGCAGTATTTT
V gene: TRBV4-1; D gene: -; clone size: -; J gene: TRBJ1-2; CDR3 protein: CASSQDLSLQENYGYTF; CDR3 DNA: TGCGCCAGCAGCCAAGATCTCTCCCTGCAAGAGAACTATGGCTACACCTTC
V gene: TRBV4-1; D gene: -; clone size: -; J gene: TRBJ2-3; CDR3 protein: CASSQGFLQGTTDTQYF; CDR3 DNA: TGCGCCAGCAGCCAAGGTTTTCTGCAGGGAACCACAGATACGCAGTATTTT
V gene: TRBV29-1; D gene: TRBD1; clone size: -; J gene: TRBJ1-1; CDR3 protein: CSVGRQGNTEAFF; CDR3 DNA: TGCAGCGTGGGCCGACAGGGGAACACTGAAGCTTTCTTT
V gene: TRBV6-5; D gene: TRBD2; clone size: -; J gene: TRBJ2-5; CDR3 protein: CASSLSGGGQTQYF; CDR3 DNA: TGTGCCAGCAGTCTTAGCGGGGGGGGGCAGACCCAGTACTTC
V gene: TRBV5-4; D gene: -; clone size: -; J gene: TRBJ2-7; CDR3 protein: CASSLPLGTDIYEQYF; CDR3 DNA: TGTGCCAGCAGCTTACCCCTGGGGACGGATATCTACGAGCAGTACTTC
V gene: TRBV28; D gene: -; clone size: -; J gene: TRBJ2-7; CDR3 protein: CASSPAYEQYF; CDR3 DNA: TGTGCCAGCAGTCCAGCCTACGAGCAGTACTTC
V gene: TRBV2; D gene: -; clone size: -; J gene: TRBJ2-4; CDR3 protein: CAIPRTDLAKNIQYF; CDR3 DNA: TGTGCCATTCCGAGGACAGATTTAGCCAAAAACATTCAGTACTTC
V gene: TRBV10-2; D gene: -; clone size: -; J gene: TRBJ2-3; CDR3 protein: CASSTGHTDTQYF; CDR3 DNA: TGCGCCAGCAGCACGGGGCACACAGATACGCAGTATTTT
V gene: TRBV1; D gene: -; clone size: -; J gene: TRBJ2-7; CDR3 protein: CTSSQYTEQYF; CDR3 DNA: TGCACCAGCAGCCAATACACGGAGCAGTACTTC
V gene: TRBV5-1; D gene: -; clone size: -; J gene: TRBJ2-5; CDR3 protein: CASSETREIGETQYF; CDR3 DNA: TGCGCCAGCAGCGAGACCCGGGAAATCGGAGAGACCCAGTACTTC